A selection of T cell receptor beta chains follows, all from one sample in a study of blood T cell repertoires in COVID-19. Profiled with immunoSEQ multiplex PCR; TCRdb holds only in-frame clones, not every one. Seen here are about 100,000 clones, roughly nine tenths observed once, and the top ten hold approximately 2%. Sequenced input: peripheral blood. Receptors originate from a man aged 50-60 years with active COVID-19. Each CDR3 is given with its conserved first and last residue. D genes are given only for firm matches. Only part of the rows carry a size: once, few, many, or a class if the clone is expanded.

NA	TRBJ2-5	TRBV9	NA	TGTGCCAGCAGCGTAGCGGGGGATGGAGAGACCCAGTACTTC	CASSVAGDGETQYF
NA	TRBJ2-5	TRBV9	NA	TGTGCCAGCAGCGTAGCTGAGGAGACCCAGTACTTC	CASSVAEETQYF
TRBD1	TRBJ2-2	TRBV5-4	NA	TGTGCCAGCAGCGCTACAGGGGGCGCCGACACCGGGGAGCTGTTTTTT	CASSATGGADTGELFF
TRBD2	TRBJ2-1	TRBV11-3	NA	TGTGCCAGCAGCCCCGGGGGGAAGCCTAGAGGTGAGCAGTTCTTC	CASSPGGKPRGEQFF
NA	TRBJ1-2	TRBV7-9	NA	TGTGCCAGCAGCTTTCAGGGCCTGAATGGCTACACCTTC	CASSFQGLNGYTF
NA	TRBJ1-1	TRBV27	NA	TGTGCCAGCAGTACATTCGGACAGAGGAACACTGAAGCTTTCTTT	CASSTFGQRNTEAFF
TRBD1	TRBJ1-1	TRBV9	once	TGTGCCAGCAGCCCCCGACAGGGGTCGACTGAAGCTTTCTTT	CASSPRQGSTEAFF
TRBD1	TRBJ1-6	TRBV30	NA	TGTGCCAGTTCGACAGGGGGCTCCTATAATTCACCCCTCCACTTT	CASSTGGSYNSPLHF
NA	TRBJ2-5	TRBV7-9	NA	TGTGCCAGCAGCTTGGGAGTTGGGACCCAGTACTTC	CASSLGVGTQYF
NA	TRBJ2-5	TRBV20-1	NA	TGCAGTGCTAGTTCGGAACAGGGTCGGACCCAGTACTTC	CSASSEQGRTQYF
NA	TRBJ2-1	TRBV9	NA	TGTGCCAGCAGCGTAGGGGGAGGCTCCTACAATGAGCAGTTCTTC	CASSVGGGSYNEQFF
NA	TRBJ1-1	TRBV5-1	NA	TGCGCCAGCAGCTTGGTGGGAGGCGTACTGGTGAACACTGAAGCTTTCTTT	CASSLVGGVLVNTEAFF
TRBD1	TRBJ2-6	TRBV5-1	NA	TGCGCCAGCAGCTCGACGGACAGGGGGACTGGGGCCAACGTCCTGACTTTC	CASSSTDRGTGANVLTF
NA	TRBJ1-1	TRBV2	NA	TGTGCCGCCAGCCGACAGAACACTGAAGCTTTCTTT	CAASRQNTEAFF
TRBD1	TRBJ2-1	TRBV24-1	NA	TGTGCCACCAGTGATGGACAGGGGGCAAGAGTTAATGAGCAGTTCTTC	CATSDGQGARVNEQFF
TRBD2	TRBJ2-2	TRBV24-1	NA	TGTGCCACCAGTGATCCCGGGACTAGCAGGAACACCGGGGAGCTGTTTTTT	CATSDPGTSRNTGELFF
NA	TRBJ1-5	TRBV19	NA	TGTGCCAGTAGTTCCGGGACTTTGAATCAGCCCCAGCATTTT	CASSSGTLNQPQHF
NA	TRBJ1-2	TRBV5-6	NA	TGTGCCAGCAGCTTGCTCGGGTATGGCTACACCTTC	CASSLLGYGYTF
TRBD1	TRBJ2-3	TRBV2	NA	TGTGCCAGCAAGGGGGCCGGGGATACGCAGTATTTT	CASKGAGDTQYF